The TCR beta chain described here comes from a study of blood T cells in healthy people across ages. Primed by a sample-barcoded 5' primer and a J-beta primer mix, a second PCR proceeded for about 6 to 12 cycles. Every sample returned 2.5 million or more CDR3-containing paired-end reads. TCRdb used MiXCR to reprocess the 5' RACE reads, holding one entry per CDR3 protein. The table lists about 1.8 million distinct CDR3 sequences, 49% of them singletons. This clonotype was counted a single time. Per the germline V gene, CDR1 is SGHRS and CDR2 is YFSETQ. Germline trimming cut 3 bases from V and 13 bases from J; bases unmatched to any gene: 16. The CDR3 spans 15 residues.

Sequencing input: blood. V gene TRBV5-1 combines with J gene TRBJ2-5; 9 positions match TRBD1. The sequence was obtained from a woman aged 40 to 55 in good health. DNA for the CDR3: TGCGCCAGCAGCTCCCGGGACAGGGCCATGGAAGAGCGGTACTTC. This sequence encodes CASSSRDRAMEERYF.